This TCR beta chain comes out of a study of OX40 agonist ivuxolimab in advanced cancers. Overall study context: While on treatment, patients had intravenous ivuxolimab at 0.01 to 10 mg/kg every 2 weeks. The mean age was roughly 60 years, ranging from 23 to 79, with 65% to 85% of participants male. People who had prior anti-PD-1, anti-PD-L1 or anti-CTLA-4 therapy could take part, and less than 50% had some.

The CDR3 loop spans 15 amino acids. V was shortened by 6 bases and J by 5 bases, with 19 bases between the two germline ends. CDR1 and CDR2 (germline): MNHEY, SVGAGI. Method: immunoSEQ multiplex PCR; TCRdb's copy keeps in-frame clones and lacks some. Among about 69,000 clones, 80% to 90% were seen once, and the ten largest hold 5.5% to 6.5%. The TCR originated in an adult with an advanced solid tumor such as melanoma, head and neck, liver or kidney cancer. The chain recombines TRBV6-5 with TRBJ1-1; D may be TRBD1 (5 bases). The sample consisted of CD4+ or CD8+ T cells sorted from blood, taken in a trial of the OX40 agonist ivuxolimab. The CDR3 here is CASRPPTVWGTEAFF. The CDR3 DNA is TGTGCCAGCAGGCCCCCCACCGTCTGGGGGACTGAAGCTTTCTTT.